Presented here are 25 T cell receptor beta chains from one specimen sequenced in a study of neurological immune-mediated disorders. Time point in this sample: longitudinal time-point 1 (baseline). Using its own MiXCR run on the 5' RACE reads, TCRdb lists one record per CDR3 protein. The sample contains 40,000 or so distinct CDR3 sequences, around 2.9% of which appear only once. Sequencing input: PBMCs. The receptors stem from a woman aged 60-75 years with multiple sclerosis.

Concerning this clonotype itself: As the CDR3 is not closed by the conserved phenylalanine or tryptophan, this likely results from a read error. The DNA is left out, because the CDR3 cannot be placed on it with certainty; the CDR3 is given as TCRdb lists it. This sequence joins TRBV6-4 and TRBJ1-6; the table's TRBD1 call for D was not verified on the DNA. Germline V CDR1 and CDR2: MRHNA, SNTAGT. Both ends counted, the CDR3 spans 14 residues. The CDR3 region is CASSVGQTNSTLNI.

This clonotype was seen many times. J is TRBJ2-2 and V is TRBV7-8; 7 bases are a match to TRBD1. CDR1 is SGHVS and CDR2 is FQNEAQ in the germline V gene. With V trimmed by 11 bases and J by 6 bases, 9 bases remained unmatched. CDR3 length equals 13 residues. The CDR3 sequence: CAHRQGWAGELFF. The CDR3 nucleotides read TGTGCCCACAGACAGGGTTGGGCCGGGGAGCTGTTTTTT.

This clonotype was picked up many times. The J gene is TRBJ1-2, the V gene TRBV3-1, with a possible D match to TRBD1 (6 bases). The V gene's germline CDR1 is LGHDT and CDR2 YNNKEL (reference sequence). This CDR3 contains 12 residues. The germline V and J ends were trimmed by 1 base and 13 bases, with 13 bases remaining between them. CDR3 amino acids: CASSQGQVRCTF. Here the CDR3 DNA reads TGTGCCAGCAGCCAAGGACAGGTCCGGTGCACCTTC.

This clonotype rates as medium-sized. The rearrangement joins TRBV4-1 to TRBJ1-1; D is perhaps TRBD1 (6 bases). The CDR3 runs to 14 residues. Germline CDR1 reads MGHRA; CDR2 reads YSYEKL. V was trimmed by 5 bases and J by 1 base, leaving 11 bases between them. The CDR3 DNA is TGCGCCAGCAGCTCCTCGGACAGGAACACTGAAGCTTTCTTT. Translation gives CASSSSDRNTEAFF.

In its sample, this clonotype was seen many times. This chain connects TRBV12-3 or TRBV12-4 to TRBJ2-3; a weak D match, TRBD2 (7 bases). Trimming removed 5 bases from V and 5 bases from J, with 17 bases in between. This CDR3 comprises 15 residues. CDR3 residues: CASSPTGRAEDTQYF. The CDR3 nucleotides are TGTGCCAGCAGTCCCACAGGGAGGGCTGAAGATACGCAGTATTTT.

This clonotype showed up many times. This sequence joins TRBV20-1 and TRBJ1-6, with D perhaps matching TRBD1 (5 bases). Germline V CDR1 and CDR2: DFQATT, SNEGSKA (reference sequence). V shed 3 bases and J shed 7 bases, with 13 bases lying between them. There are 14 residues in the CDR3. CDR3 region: CSARTQGGNSPLHF. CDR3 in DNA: TGCAGTGCTAGGACTCAGGGAGGGAATTCACCCCTCCACTTT.

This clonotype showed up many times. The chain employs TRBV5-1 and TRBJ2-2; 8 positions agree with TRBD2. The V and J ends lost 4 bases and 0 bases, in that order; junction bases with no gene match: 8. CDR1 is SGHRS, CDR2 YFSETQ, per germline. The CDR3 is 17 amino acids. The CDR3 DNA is TGCGCCAGCAGCCCCCGAGCGGGGGCCGCGAACACCGGGGAGCTGTTTTTT. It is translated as CASSPRAGAANTGELFF.

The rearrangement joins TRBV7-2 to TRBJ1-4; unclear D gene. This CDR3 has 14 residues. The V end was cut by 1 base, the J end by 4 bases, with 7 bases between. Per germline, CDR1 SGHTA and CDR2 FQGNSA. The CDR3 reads CASSLDPGNEKLFF. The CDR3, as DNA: TGTGCCAGCAGCTTAGATCCGGGTAATGAAAAACTGTTTTTT.

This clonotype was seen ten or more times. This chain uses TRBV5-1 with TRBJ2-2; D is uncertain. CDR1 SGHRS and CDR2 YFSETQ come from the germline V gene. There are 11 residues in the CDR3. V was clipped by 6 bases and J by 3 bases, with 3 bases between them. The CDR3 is CASTDTGELFF. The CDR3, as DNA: TGCGCCAGCACCGACACCGGGGAGCTGTTTTTT. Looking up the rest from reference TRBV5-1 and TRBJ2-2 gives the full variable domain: KAGVTQTPRYLIKTRGQQVTLSCSPISGHRSVSWYQQTPGQGLQFLFEYFSETQRNKGNFPGRFSGRQFSNSRSEMNVSTLELGDSALYLCASTDTGELFFGEGSRLTVL.

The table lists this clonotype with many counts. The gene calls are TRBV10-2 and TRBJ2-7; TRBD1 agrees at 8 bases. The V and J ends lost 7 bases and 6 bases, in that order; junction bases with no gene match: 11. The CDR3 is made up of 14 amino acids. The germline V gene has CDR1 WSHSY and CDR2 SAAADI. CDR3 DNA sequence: TGCGCCAGCATTCGGCCCAAAACAGGGGGCGAGCAGTACTTC. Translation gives CASIRPKTGGEQYF.

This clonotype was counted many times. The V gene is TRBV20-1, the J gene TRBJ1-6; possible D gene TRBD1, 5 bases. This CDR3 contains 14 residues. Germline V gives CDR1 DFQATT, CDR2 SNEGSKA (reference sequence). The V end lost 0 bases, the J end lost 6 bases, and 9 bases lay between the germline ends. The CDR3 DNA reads TGCAGTGCTAGAGATGTCGGGGCTAATTCACCCCTCCACTTT. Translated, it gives CSARDVGANSPLHF.

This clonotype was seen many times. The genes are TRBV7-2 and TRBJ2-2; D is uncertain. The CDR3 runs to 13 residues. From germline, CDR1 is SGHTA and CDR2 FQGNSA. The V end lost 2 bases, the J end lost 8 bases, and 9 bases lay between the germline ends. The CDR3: CASSLRELGELFF. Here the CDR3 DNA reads TGTGCCAGCAGCTTAAGAGAGTTGGGGGAGCTGTTTTTT.

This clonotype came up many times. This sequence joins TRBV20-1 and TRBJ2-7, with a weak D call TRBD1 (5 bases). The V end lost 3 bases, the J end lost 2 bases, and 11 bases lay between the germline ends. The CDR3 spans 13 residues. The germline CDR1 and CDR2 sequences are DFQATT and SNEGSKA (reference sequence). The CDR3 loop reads CSASIQAPYEQYF. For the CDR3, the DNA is TGCAGTGCTAGTATACAGGCCCCCTACGAGCAGTACTTC.

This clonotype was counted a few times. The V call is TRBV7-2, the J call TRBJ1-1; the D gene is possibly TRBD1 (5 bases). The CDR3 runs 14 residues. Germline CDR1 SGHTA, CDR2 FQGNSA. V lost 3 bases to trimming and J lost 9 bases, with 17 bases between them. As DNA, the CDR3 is TGTGCCAGCAGCTTGGGGGAACCGGTCGTGAAAGCTTTCTTT. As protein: CASSLGEPVVKAFF.

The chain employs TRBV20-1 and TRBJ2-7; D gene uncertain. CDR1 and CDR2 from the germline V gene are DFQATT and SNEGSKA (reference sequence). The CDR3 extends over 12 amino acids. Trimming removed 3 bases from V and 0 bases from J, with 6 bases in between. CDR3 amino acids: CSASISSYEQYF. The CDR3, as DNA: TGCAGTGCTAGTATAAGCTCCTACGAGCAGTACTTC.

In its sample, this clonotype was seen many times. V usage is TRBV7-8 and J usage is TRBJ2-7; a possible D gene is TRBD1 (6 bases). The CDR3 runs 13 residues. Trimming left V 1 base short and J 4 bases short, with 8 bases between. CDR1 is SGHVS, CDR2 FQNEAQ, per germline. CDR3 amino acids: CASSLDRAYEQYF. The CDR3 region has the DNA TGTGCCAGCAGCTTAGACAGGGCTTACGAGCAGTACTTC.

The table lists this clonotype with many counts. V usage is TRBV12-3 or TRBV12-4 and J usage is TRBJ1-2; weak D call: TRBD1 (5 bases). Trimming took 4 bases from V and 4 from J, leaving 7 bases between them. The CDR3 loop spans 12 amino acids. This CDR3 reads CASSSGIYGYTF. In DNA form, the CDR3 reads TGTGCCAGCAGTTCAGGGATCTATGGCTACACCTTC.

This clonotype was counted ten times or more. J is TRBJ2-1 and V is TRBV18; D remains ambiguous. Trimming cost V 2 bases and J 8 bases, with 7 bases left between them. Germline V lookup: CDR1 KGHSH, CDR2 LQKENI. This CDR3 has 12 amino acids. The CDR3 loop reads CASSPTRDEQFF. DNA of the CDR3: TGTGCCAGCTCACCAACGCGCGATGAGCAGTTCTTC.

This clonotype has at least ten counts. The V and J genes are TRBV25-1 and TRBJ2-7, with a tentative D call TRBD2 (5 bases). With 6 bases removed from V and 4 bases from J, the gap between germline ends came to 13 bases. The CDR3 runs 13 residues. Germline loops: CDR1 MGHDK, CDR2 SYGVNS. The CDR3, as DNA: TGTGCCAGCAGACGGGGATTATTATACGAGCAGTACTTC. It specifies CASRRGLLYEQYF.

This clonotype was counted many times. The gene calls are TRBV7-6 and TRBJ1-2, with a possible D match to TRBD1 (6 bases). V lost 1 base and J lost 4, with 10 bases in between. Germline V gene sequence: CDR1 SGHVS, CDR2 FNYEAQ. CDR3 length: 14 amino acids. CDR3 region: CASSLGGGSYGYTF. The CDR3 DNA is TGTGCCAGCAGCTTAGGAGGGGGGAGCTATGGCTACACCTTC. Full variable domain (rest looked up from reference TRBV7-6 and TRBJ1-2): GAGVSQSPRYKVTKRGQDVALRCDPISGHVSLYWYRQALGQGPEFLTYFNYEAQQDKSGLPNDRFSAERPEGSISTLTIQRTEQRDSAMYRCASSLGGGSYGYTFGSGTRLTVV.

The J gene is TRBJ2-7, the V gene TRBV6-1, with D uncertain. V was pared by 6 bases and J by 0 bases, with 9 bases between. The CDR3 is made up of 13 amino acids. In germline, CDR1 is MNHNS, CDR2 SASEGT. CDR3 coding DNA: TGTGCCAGCAGCTATGCCACCTCCTACGAGCAGTACTTC. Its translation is CASSYATSYEQYF.

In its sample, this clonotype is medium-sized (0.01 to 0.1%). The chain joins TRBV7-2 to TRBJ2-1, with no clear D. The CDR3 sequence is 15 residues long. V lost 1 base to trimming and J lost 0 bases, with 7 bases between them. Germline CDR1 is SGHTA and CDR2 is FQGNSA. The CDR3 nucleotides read TGTGCCAGCAGCTTAGACCCAAACTCCTACAATGAGCAGTTCTTC. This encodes CASSLDPNSYNEQFF.

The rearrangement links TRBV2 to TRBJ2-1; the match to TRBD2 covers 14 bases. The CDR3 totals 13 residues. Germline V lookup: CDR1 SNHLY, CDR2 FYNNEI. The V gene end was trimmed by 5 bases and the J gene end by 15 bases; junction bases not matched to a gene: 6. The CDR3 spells CASSLTSGGVRFF. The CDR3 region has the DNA TGTGCCAGCAGTTTGACTAGCGGGGGGGTGCGGTTCTTC.

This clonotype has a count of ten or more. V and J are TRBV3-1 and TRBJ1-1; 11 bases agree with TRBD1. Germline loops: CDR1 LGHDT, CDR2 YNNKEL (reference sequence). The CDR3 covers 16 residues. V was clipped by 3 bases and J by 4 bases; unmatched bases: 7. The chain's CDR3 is CASSQARGTGGTEAFF. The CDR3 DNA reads TGTGCCAGCAGCCAGGCGCGCGGGACAGGGGGCACTGAAGCTTTCTTT.

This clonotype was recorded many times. CDR3 bases: TGCGCCAGCAGATCAGGGGTCTCGAACACCGGGGAGCTGTTTTTT. This encodes CASRSGVSNTGELFF. The V call is TRBV5-1, the J call TRBJ2-2, with D possibly TRBD1 on 6 matching bases. Trimming took 5 bases from V and 0 from J, leaving 11 bases between them. The CDR3 contains 15 residues. CDR1 is SGHRS, CDR2 YFSETQ, per germline.